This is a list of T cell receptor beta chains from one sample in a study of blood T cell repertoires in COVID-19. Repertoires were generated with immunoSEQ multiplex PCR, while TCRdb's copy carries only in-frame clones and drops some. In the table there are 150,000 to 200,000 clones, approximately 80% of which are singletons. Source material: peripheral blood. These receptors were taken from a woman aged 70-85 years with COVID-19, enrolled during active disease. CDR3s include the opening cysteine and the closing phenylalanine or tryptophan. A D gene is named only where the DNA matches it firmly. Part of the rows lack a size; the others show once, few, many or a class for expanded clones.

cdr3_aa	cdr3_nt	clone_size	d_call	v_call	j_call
CSVEPRASTDTQYF	TGCAGCGTTGAACCCAGAGCGAGCACAGATACGCAGTATTTT	.	.	TRBV29-1	TRBJ2-3
CASSQQGGGYGYTF	TGTGCCAGCAGCCAGCAGGGGGGCGGCTATGGCTACACCTTC	.	TRBD1	TRBV14	TRBJ1-2
CASGRYEQYF	TGTGCCAGCGGCCGCTACGAGCAGTACTTC	.	.	TRBV5-8	TRBJ2-7
CAWSKLGTGGSREYF	TGTGCCTGGAGTAAGCTGGGGACAGGGGGATCTCGGGAATATTTT	.	TRBD1	TRBV30	TRBJ1-3
CASSPPGQGGSFF	TGTGCCAGCAGCCCTCCGGGACAGGGAGGGTCTTTCTTT	.	TRBD1	TRBV7-2	TRBJ1-1
CASSRDYGYTF	TGTGCCAGCAGCAGGGACTATGGCTACACCTTC	once	.	TRBV2	TRBJ1-2
CASSPSGRADTQYF	TGTGCCAGCAGCCCGAGCGGGAGGGCAGATACGCAGTATTTT	few	TRBD2	TRBV5-4	TRBJ2-3
CAWSVLGGETQYF	TGTGCCTGGAGTGTACTAGGTGGAGAGACCCAGTACTTC	.	.	TRBV30	TRBJ2-5
CASSQRQGGSYGYTF	TGTGCCAGCAGCCAACGACAGGGAGGAAGCTATGGCTACACCTTC	few	TRBD1	TRBV7-2	TRBJ1-2
CASRPGQNTGELFF	TGTGCCAGCAGACCTGGACAGAACACCGGGGAGCTGTTTTTT	.	.	TRBV6-5	TRBJ2-2
CASSIHTQYF	TGTGCCAGCAGCATCCATACGCAGTATTTT	.	.	TRBV6-5	TRBJ2-3
CASSSIPTAMNTEAFF	TGCGCCAGCAGCTCTATCCCGACAGCTATGAACACTGAAGCTTTCTTT	.	.	TRBV5-1	TRBJ1-1
CASSPTGIGYNEQFF	TGTGCCAGCAGCCCAACAGGGATCGGCTACAATGAGCAGTTCTTC	.	.	TRBV25-1	TRBJ2-1
CATNTGAYNSPLHF	TGTGCCACGAATACAGGGGCCTATAATTCACCCCTCCACTTT	.	TRBD1	TRBV19	TRBJ1-6
CASSEGMNTEAFF	TGTGCCAGCAGTGAGGGCATGAACACTGAAGCTTTCTTT	.	.	TRBV6-1	TRBJ1-1
CASSLVGQTETQYF	TGTGCCAGCAGCTTAGTCGGACAGACGGAGACCCAGTACTTC	.	.	TRBV11-2	TRBJ2-5
CASSPPDRVPSSDTQYF	TGTGCCAGCAGCCCCCCCGACAGGGTCCCTTCATCGGATACGCAGTATTTT	.	TRBD1	TRBV7-8	TRBJ2-3
CASSPSGLGGELFF	TGTGCCAGCAGCCCATCGGGGTTGGGCGGGGAGCTGTTTTTT	.	.	TRBV7-3	TRBJ2-2
CASSETGATNEKLFF	TGTGCCAGCAGCGAGACAGGTGCAACTAATGAAAAACTGTTTTTT	.	.	TRBV9	TRBJ1-4
CASSLNMNTEAFF	TGTGCCAGCAGCTTAAATATGAACACTGAAGCTTTCTTT	.	.	TRBV5-4	TRBJ1-1
CASSRLREFDEQFF	TGCGCCAGCAGCCGGTTGCGGGAGTTCGATGAGCAGTTCTTC	.	TRBD2	TRBV5-1	TRBJ2-1
CASSSRQGMREKLFF	TGTGCCAGCAGTTCGAGACAGGGAATGAGGGAAAAACTGTTTTTT	.	TRBD1	TRBV28	TRBJ1-4
CASLPGTGSRQYF	TGTGCCAGCTTACCCGGGACAGGGTCTCGGCAGTACTTC	.	TRBD1	TRBV7-2	TRBJ2-7
CASTTGRRTGELFF	TGTGCCAGTACGACAGGTCGGAGGACCGGGGAGCTGTTTTTT	.	.	TRBV19	TRBJ2-2
CATSKTGTDEAFF	TGTGCCACCAGCAAAACGGGGACAGATGAAGCTTTCTTT	.	TRBD1	TRBV24-1	TRBJ1-1
CASTRLAGSHNEQFF	TGTGCCAGCACCCGACTAGCGGGATCGCACAATGAGCAGTTCTTC	.	TRBD2	TRBV6-1	TRBJ2-1